The 19 T cell receptor beta chains reported below all come from one sample, sequenced in a study of monozygotic twins with inflammatory bowel disease. Using the 5' RACE reads, TCRdb records one entry per CDR3 protein without DNA. The sample totals about 380,000 distinct CDR3 sequences. The sequenced sample was blood. These receptors were collected from a human donor with ulcerative colitis or Crohn's disease, or a healthy co-twin of an affected twin (not recorded which).

CDR3 sequence: CASSQVGSGAYEQYF. This sequence joins TRBV14 and TRBJ2-7. This CDR3 is built from 15 residues. Per the germline V gene, CDR1 is SGHDN and CDR2 is FVKESK.

The chain carries TRBV7-2 and TRBJ2-4; no DNA is available, so the TRBD1 call from TCRdb remains unchecked. The CDR3 spans 16 residues. Germline assignment: CDR1 SGHTA and CDR2 FQGNSA. This CDR3 reads CASSLAGTAAKNIQYF.

The CDR3 is CSARVKPGVSEQYF. The rearrangement joins TRBV20-1 to TRBJ2-7; lacking DNA, the TRBD1 call made by TCRdb goes unchecked. The CDR3 sequence is 14 residues long. Germline values: CDR1 DFQATT, CDR2 SNEGSKA (reference sequence).

The rearrangement joins TRBV7-3 to TRBJ1-1. Looked up from germline, CDR1 is SGHTA and CDR2 is FQGTGA. This CDR3 contains 13 residues. The CDR3 spells CASRKQPNTEAFF.

The J gene is TRBJ2-2, the V gene TRBV7-3; the TRBD1 assignment by TCRdb is unverifiable without DNA. This CDR3 is 16 amino acids long. Germline CDR1 is SGHTA and CDR2 is FQGTGA. The CDR3 loop reads CASSPPGQGATGELLF.

The chain employs TRBV2 and TRBJ2-1; the TCRdb D gene call, TRBD2, has no DNA to confirm it. Germline lookup yields CDR1 SNHLY and CDR2 FYNNEI. CDR3 length: 16 amino acids. This chain's CDR3 is CASSEGGRGYMDEQFF.

CDR3 region: CASSLDLDGTLGTF. The chain joins TRBV11-2 to TRBJ1-2; TCRdb reports TRBD1, a call that lacks DNA to check it against. Germline-derived CDR1 and CDR2 are SGHAT and FQNNGV. This CDR3 region has 14 residues.

This chain links TRBV2 with TRBJ1-5; the TCRdb call, TRBD1, lacks DNA for checking. This CDR3 spans 15 amino acids. Germline lookup yields CDR1 SNHLY and CDR2 FYNNEI. The CDR3 loop is CASSPGTGSNQPQHF.

The chain links TRBV28 to TRBJ2-3; TCRdb indicates TRBD1, and absent DNA this call remains unverified. Germline CDR1 MDHEN, CDR2 SYDVKM. The CDR3 is made up of 16 amino acids. CDR3 amino acids: CASSFLGVSTTDTQYF.

This chain connects TRBV7-2 to TRBJ2-7; the D gene TCRdb calls, TRBD1, cannot be checked with no DNA. This CDR3 has 16 amino acids. The V gene's germline CDR1 is SGHTA and CDR2 FQGNSA. The CDR3 reads CASSLAVRSTGTEQYF.

The chain links TRBV12-3 or TRBV12-4 to TRBJ2-7. The CDR3 covers 13 residues. CDR3 sequence reads: CASSLGYSYEQYF.

The V and J genes are TRBV5-1 and TRBJ1-1; there is no DNA to check the TCRdb D call of TRBD1. The germline V gene has CDR1 SGHRS and CDR2 YFSETQ. This CDR3 is 14 amino acids long. The chain's CDR3 is CASSYTGGGTEAFF.

V is TRBV4-1 and J is TRBJ1-1. The CDR3 is 13 amino acids. The germline V gene encodes CDR1 MGHRA and CDR2 YSYEKL. CDR3 protein: CASSTYMNTEAFF.

The genes are TRBV2 and TRBJ2-7; TCRdb designates TRBD2, a call that cannot be tested without DNA. CDR3 size: 16 residues. Germline V gene lookup returns CDR1 SNHLY and CDR2 FYNNEI. This CDR3 reads CASSEGGYPTGYEQYF.

The J gene is TRBJ2-1, the V gene TRBV4-3; TCRdb names TRBD1, which stays unverified in the absence of DNA. Germline CDR1 reads LGHNA; CDR2 reads YSLEER. This CDR3 contains 17 residues. The CDR3 sequence: CASSQEIQGDGYNEQFF.

The CDR3 loop is CASSYGGLNEQFF. The V call is TRBV6-2 or TRBV6-3, the J call TRBJ2-1; with no DNA, the TCRdb D assignment of TRBD1 cannot be verified. Looked up from germline, CDR1 is MNHEY and CDR2 is SVGEGT. This CDR3 comprises 13 residues.

The chain joins TRBV12-3 or TRBV12-4 to TRBJ1-5. The CDR3 runs to 14 residues. The CDR3 reads CASSFRASDQPQHF.

The chain uses TRBV30 and TRBJ1-2; TCRdb gives TRBD1 as the D gene, but with no DNA this cannot be confirmed. The CDR3 runs 12 residues. Per the germline V gene, CDR1 is GTSNPN and CDR2 is SVGIG (reference sequence). CDR3 sequence reads: CAWSTGTGGYTF.

The chain joins TRBV20-1 to TRBJ2-3; no DNA is available, so the TRBD1 call from TCRdb remains unchecked. Germline lookup yields CDR1 DFQATT and CDR2 SNEGSKA (reference sequence). The CDR3 is 13 amino acids. The CDR3: CSAADRSTDTQYF.